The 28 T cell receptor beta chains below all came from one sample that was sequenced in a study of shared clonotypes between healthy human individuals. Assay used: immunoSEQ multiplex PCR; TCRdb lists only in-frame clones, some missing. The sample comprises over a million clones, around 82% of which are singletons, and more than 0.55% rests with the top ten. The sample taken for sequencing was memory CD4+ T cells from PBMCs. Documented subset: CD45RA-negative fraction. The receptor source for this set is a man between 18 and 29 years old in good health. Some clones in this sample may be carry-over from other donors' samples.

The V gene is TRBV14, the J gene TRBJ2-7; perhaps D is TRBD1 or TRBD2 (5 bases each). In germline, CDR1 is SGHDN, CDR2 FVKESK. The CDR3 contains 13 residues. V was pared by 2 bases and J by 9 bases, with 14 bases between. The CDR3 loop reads CASSQYRTGLQYF. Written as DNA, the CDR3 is TGTGCCAGCAGCCAATACAGGACGGGGTTGCAGTACTTC.

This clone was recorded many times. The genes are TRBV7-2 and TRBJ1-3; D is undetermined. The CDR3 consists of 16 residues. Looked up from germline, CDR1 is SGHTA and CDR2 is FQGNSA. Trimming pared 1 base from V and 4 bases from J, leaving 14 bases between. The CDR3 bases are TGTGCCAGCAGCTTAGATCGAGGGTTTTTAGGAAACACCATATATTTT. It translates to CASSLDRGFLGNTIYF.

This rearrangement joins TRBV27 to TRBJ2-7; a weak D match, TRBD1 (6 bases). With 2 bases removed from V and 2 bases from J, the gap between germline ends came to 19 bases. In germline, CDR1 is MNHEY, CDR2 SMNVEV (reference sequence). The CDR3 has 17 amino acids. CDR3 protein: CASSLGETGYNTYEQYF. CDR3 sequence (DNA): TGTGCCAGCAGTTTAGGCGAAACAGGGTACAATACCTACGAGCAGTACTTC.

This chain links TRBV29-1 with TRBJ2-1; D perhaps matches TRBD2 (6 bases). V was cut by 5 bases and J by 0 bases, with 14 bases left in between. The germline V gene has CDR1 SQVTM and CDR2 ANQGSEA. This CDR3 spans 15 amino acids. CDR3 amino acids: CSVLLAGSSYNEQFF. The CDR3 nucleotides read TGCAGCGTTCTTTTGGCGGGAAGCTCCTACAATGAGCAGTTCTTC.

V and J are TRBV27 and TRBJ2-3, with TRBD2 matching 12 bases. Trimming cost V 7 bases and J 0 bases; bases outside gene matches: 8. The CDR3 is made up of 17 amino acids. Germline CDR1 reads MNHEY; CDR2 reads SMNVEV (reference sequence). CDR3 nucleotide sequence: TGTGCCAGCACCTCACCCGGGACTAGCGGGAGCACAGATACGCAGTATTTT. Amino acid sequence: CASTSPGTSGSTDTQYF.

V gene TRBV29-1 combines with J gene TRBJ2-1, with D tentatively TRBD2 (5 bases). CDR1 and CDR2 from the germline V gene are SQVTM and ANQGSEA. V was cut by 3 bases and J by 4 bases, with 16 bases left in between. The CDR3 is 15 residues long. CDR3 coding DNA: TGCAGCGTTGAGGGCTCTAGCTCGGGATACAATGAGCAGTTCTTC. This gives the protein CSVEGSSSGYNEQFF.

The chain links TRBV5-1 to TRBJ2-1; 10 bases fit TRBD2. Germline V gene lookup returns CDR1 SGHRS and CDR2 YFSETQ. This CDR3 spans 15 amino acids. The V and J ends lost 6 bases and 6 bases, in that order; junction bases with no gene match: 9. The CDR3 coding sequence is TGCGCCAGCAACAACCCTAGCGGGAGCGGCAATGAGCAGTTCTTC. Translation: CASNNPSGSGNEQFF.

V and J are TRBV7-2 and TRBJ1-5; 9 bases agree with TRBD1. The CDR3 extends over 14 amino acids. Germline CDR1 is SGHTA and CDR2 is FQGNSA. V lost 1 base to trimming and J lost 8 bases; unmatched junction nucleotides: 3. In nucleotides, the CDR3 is TGTGCCAGCAGCTTAGACAGGGGGCGGGAGCCCCAGCATTTT. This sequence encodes CASSLDRGREPQHF. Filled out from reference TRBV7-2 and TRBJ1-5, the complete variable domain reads GAGVSQSPSNKVTEKGKDVELRCDPISGHTALYWYRQSLGQGLEFLIYFQGNSAPDKSGLPSDRFSAERTGGSVSTLTIQRTQQEDSAVYLCASSLDRGREPQHFGDGTRLSIL.

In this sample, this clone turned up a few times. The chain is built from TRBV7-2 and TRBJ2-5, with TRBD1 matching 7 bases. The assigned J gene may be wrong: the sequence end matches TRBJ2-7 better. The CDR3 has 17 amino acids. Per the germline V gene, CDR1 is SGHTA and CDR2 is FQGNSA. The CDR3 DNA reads TGTGCCAGCAGCTTATATGTTTCCAGGGGGTTTAGCTACGAGCAGTACTTC. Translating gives CASSLYVSRGFSYEQYF.

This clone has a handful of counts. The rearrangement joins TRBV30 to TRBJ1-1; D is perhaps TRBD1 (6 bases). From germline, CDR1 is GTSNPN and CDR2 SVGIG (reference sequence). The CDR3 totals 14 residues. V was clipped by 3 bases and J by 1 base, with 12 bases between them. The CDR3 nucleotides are TGTGCCTGGAGCCGGACAGAGTGGAACACTGAAGCTTTCTTT. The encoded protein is CAWSRTEWNTEAFF.

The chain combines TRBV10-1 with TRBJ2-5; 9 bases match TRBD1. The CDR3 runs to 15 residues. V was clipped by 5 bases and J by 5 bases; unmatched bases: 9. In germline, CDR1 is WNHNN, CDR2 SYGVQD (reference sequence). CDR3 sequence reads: CASSRIQGAGETQYF. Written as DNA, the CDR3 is TGCGCCAGCAGTCGAATACAGGGGGCCGGGGAGACCCAGTACTTC.

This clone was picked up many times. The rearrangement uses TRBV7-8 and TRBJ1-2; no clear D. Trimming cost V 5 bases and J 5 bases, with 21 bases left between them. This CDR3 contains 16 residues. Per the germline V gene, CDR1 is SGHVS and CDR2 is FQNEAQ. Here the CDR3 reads CASSPSRRSDPYGYTF. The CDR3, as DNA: TGTGCCAGCAGCCCCTCCCGACGGAGTGATCCTTATGGCTACACCTTC.

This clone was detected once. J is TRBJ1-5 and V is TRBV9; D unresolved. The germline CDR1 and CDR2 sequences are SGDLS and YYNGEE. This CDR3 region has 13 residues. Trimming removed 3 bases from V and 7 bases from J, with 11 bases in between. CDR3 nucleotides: TGTGCCAGCAGCGACCTGGTAGGACAGCCCCAGCATTTT. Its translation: CASSDLVGQPQHF. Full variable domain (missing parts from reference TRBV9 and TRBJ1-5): DSGVTQTPKHLITATGQRVTLRCSPRSGDLSVYWYQQSLDQGLQFLIQYYNGEERAKGNILERFSAQQFPDLHSELNLSSLELGDSALYFCASSDLVGQPQHFGDGTRLSIL.

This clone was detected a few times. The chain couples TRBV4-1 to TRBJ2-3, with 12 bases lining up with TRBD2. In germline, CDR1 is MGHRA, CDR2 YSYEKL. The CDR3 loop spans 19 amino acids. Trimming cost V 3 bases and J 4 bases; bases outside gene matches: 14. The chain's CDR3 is CASSHPAAASGRESDTQYF. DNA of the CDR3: TGCGCCAGCAGCCACCCGGCGGCGGCTAGCGGGAGGGAATCAGATACGCAGTATTTT.

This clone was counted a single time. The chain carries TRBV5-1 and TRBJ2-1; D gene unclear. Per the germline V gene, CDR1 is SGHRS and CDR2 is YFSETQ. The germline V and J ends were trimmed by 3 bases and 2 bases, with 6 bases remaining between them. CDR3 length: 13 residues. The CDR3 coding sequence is TGCGCCAGCAGCTCCTTGGCCTACAATGAGCAGTTCTTC. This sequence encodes CASSSLAYNEQFF.

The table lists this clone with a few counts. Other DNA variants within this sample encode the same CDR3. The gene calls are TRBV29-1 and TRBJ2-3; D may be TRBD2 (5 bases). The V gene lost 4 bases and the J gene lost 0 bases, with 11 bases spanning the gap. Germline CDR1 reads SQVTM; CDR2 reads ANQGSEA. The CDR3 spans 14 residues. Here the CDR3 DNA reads TGCAGCGTTGTGGAGGTTGCTAGCACAGATACGCAGTATTTT. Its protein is CSVVEVASTDTQYF.

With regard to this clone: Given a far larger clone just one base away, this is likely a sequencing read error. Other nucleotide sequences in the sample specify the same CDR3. The chain's CDR3 is CASSLNSGGWSNQPQHF. CDR3 in DNA: TGTGCCAGCAGTTTAAACTCGGGAGGTTGGAGCAATCAGCCCCAGCATTTT. The chain uses TRBV28 and TRBJ1-5; D is uncertain. The CDR3 has 17 residues. Trimming shortened V by 2 bases and J by 1 base, and 15 bases separated the two germline ends. Germline V gene lookup returns CDR1 MDHEN and CDR2 SYDVKM.

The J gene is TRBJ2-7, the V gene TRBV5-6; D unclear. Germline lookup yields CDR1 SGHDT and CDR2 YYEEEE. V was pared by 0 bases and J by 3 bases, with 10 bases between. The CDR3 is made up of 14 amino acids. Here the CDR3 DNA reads TGTGCCAGCAGCTTGGTAGGCAGGAACTACGAGCAGTACTTC. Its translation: CASSLVGRNYEQYF. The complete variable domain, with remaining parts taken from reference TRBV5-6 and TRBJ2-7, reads DAGVTQSPTHLIKTRGQQVTLRCSPKSGHDTVSWYQQALGQGPQFIFQYYEEEERQRGNFPDRFSGHQFPNYSSELNVNALLLGDSALYLCASSLVGRNYEQYFGPGTRLTVT.

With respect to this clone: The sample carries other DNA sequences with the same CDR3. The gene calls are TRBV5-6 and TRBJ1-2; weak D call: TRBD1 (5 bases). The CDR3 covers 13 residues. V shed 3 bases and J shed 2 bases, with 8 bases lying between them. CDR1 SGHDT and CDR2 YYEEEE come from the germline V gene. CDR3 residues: CASSWRGNYGYTF. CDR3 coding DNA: TGTGCCAGCAGCTGGAGGGGAAACTATGGCTACACCTTC. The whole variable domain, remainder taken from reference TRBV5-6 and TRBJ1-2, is DAGVTQSPTHLIKTRGQQVTLRCSPKSGHDTVSWYQQALGQGPQFIFQYYEEEERQRGNFPDRFSGHQFPNYSSELNVNALLLGDSALYLCASSWRGNYGYTFGSGTRLTVV.

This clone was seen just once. CDR3 bases: TGTGCCAGCAGCCCCGGGGGCGGGGGCGGGAATGAGCAGTTCTTC. Encoded protein: CASSPGGGGGNEQFF. The J gene is TRBJ2-1, the V gene TRBV7-2, with D perhaps matching TRBD2 (7 bases). Germline loops: CDR1 SGHTA, CDR2 FQGNSA. The V and J ends lost 5 bases and 7 bases respectively, with 18 bases between them. The CDR3 length is 15 residues.

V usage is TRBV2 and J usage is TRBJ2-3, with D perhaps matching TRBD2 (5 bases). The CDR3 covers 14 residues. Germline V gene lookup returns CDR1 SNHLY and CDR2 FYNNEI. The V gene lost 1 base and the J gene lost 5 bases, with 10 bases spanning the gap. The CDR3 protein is CASSEGLRGDTQYF. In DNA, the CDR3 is TGTGCCAGCAGTGAAGGCTTACGGGGAGATACGCAGTATTTT.

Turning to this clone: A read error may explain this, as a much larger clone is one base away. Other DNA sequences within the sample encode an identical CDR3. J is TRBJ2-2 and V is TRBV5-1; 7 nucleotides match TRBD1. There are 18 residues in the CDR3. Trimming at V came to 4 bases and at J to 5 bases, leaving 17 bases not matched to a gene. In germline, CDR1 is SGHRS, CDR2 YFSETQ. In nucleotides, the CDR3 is TGCGCCAGCAGCCGGACTGACAGGGCTGGAGTTTTAACCGGGGAGCTGTTTTTT. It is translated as CASSRTDRAGVLTGELFF.

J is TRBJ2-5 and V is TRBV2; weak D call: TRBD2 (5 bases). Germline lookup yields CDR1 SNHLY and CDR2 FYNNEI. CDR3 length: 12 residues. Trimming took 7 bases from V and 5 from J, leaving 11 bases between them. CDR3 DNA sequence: TGTGCCAGCACGGGGTCGCGGGAGACCCAGTACTTC. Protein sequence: CASTGSRETQYF.

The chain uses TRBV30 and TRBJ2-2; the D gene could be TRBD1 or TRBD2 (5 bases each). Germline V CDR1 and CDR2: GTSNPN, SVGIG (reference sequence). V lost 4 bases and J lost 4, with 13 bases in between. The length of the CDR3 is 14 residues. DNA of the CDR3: TGTGCCTGGATTCTTGGGACGGGCACCGGGGAGCTGTTTTTT. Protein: CAWILGTGTGELFF.

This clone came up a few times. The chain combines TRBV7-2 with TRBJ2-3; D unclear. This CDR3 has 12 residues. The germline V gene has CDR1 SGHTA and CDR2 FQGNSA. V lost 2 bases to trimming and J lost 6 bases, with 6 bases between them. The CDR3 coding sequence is TGTGCCAGCAGCTTAAGATTCGATACGCAGTATTTT. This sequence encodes CASSLRFDTQYF. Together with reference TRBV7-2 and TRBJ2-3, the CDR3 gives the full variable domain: GAGVSQSPSNKVTEKGKDVELRCDPISGHTALYWYRQSLGQGLEFLIYFQGNSAPDKSGLPSDRFSAERTGGSVSTLTIQRTQQEDSAVYLCASSLRFDTQYFGPGTRLTVL.

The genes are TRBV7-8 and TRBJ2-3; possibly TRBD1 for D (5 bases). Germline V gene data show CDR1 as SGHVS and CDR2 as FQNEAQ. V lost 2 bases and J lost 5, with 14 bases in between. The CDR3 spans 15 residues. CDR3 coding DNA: TGTGCCAGCAGCTTAAGGTCCAGGGTTGAAGATACGCAGTATTTT. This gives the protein CASSLRSRVEDTQYF.

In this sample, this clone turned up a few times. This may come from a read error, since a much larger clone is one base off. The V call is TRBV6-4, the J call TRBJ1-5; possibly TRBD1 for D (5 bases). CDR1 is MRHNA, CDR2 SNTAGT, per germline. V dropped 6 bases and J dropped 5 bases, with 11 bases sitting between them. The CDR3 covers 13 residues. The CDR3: CASSRDPDQPQHF. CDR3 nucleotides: TGTGCCAGCAGCCGGGACCCAGATCAGCCCCAGCATTTT.

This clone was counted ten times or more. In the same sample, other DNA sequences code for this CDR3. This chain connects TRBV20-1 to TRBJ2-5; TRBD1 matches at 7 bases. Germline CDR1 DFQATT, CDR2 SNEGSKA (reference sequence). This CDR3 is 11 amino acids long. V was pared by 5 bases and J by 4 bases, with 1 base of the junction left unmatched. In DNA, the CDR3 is TGCAGTGCTTACAGGGGAGAGACCCAGTACTTC. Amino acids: CSAYRGETQYF.